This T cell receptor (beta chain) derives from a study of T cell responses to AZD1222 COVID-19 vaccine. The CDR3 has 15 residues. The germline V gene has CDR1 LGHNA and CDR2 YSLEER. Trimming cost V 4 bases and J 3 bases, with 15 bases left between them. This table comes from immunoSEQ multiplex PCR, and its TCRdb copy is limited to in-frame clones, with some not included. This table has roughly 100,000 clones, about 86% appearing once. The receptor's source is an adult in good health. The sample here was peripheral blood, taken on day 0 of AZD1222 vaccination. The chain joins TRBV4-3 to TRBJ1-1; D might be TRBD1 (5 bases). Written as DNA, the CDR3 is TGCGCCAGCAGCCCCGGGGCAGCCTTATACACTGAAGCTTTCTTT. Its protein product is CASSPGAALYTEAFF.